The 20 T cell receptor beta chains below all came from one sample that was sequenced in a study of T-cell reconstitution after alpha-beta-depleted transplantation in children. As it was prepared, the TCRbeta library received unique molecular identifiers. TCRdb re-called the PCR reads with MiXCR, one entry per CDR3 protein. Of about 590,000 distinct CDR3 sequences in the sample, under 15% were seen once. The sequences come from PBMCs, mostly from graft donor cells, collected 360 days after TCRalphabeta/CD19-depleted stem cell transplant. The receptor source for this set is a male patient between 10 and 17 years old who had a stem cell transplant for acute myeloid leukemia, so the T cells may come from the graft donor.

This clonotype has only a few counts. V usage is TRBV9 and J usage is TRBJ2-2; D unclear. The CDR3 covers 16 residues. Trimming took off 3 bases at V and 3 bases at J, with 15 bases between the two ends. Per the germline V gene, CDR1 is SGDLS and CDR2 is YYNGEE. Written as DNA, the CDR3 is TGTGCCAGCAGCGGGCGTCGGTATGGGGACACCGGGGAGCTGTTTTTT. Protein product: CASSGRRYGDTGELFF.

CDR3: CATSGLRRGPTDTQYF. For the CDR3, the DNA is TGTGCCACCAGTGGCCTCCGGCGGGGACCCACAGATACGCAGTATTTT. V is TRBV24-1 and J is TRBJ2-3, with D tentatively TRBD2 (6 bases). This CDR3 is built from 16 residues. Germline CDR1 KGHDR, CDR2 SFDVKD. Trimming stripped 5 bases from V and 2 bases from J, with 16 bases between.

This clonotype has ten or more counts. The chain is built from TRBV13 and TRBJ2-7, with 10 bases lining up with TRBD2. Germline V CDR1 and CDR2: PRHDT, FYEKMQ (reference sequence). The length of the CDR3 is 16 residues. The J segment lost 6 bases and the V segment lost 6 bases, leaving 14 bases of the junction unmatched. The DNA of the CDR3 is TGTGCCAGCAGTTTGATGGGAGCGGGAGGGCCAGGCGAGCAGTACTTC. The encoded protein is CASSLMGAGGPGEQYF.

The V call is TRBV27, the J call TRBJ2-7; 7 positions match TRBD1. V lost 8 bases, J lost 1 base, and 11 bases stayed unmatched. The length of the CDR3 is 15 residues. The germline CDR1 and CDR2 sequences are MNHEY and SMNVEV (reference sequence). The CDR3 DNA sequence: TGTGCCAGCGCGACGGGGACAGAAAGATCCTACGAGCAGTACTTC. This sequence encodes CASATGTERSYEQYF.

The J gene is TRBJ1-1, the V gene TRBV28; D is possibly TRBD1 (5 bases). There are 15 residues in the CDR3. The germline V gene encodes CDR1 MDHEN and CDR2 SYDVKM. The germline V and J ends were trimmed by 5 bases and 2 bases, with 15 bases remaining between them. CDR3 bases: TGTGCCAGCAGTGCCCTCAGGGTAACAAACACTGAAGCTTTCTTT. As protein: CASSALRVTNTEAFF.

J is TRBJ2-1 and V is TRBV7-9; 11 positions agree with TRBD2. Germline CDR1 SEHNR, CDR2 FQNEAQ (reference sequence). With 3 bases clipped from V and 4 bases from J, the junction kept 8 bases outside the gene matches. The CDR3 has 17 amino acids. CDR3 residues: CASSFRRLAGFYNEQFF. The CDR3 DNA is TGTGCCAGCAGCTTCCGGAGACTAGCGGGATTTTACAATGAGCAGTTCTTC.

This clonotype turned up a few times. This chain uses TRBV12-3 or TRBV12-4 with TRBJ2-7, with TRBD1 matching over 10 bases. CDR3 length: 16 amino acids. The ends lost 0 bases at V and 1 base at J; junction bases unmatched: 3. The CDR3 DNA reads TGTGCCAGCAGTTTAGCGACAGGGGGCAAGTCCTACGAGCAGTACTTC. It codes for CASSLATGGKSYEQYF.

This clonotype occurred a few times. The CDR3 DNA sequence: TGTGCCAGCAGCTTAGCAAGGGTCCCCCCACTGAGGATCCCCTACGAGCAGTACTTC. It is translated as CASSLARVPPLRIPYEQYF. The chain is built from TRBV7-2 and TRBJ2-7; D gene ambiguous. The CDR3 has 19 amino acids. The germline CDR1 and CDR2 sequences are SGHTA and FQGNSA. V lost 0 bases and J lost 2, with 23 bases in between.

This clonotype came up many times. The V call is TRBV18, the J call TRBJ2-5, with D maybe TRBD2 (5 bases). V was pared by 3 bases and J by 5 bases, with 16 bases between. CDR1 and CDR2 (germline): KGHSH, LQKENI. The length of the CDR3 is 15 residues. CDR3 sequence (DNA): TGTGCCAGCTCACCTCGGGGTACCATCTCGGAGACCCAGTACTTC. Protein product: CASSPRGTISETQYF.

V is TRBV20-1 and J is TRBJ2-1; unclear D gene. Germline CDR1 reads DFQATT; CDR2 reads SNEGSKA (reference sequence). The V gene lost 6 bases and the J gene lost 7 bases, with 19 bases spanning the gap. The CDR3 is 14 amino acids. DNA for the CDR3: TGCAGTGCCTATTGGGAAATTCTTTCTAATGAGCAGTTCTTC. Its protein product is CSAYWEILSNEQFF.

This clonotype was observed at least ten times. The CDR3 DNA follows: TGCAGTGCTAGAGCGGGGGTTAAGGTAGAATACGAGCAGTACTTC. Translating gives CSARAGVKVEYEQYF. The chain couples TRBV20-1 to TRBJ2-7; TRBD2 might be the D (6 bases). The V gene's germline CDR1 is DFQATT and CDR2 SNEGSKA (reference sequence). This CDR3 region has 15 residues. The germline V and J ends were trimmed by 1 base and 4 bases, with 17 bases remaining between them.

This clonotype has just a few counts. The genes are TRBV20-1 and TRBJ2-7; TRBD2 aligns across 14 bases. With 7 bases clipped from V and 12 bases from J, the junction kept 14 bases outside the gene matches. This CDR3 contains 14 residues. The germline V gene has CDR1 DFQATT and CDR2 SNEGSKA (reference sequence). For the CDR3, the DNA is TGCAGTGTACAAGGTGGACTAGCGGGAGGCCCCCTGTACTTC. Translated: CSVQGGLAGGPLYF.

The CDR3, as DNA: TGTGCCAGCAGCGTGGGACATTCTTACAGCTCCTACGAGCAGTACTTC. As protein: CASSVGHSYSSYEQYF. The rearrangement links TRBV9 to TRBJ2-7; tentative D call: TRBD1 (6 bases). The CDR3 has 16 amino acids. Trimming left V 2 bases short and J 0 bases short, with 15 bases between. Germline CDR1 reads SGDLS; CDR2 reads YYNGEE.

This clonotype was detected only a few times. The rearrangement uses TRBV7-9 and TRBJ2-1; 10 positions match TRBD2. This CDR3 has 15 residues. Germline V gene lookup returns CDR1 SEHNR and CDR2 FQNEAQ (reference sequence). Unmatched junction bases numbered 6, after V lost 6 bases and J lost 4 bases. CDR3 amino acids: CASSEGLAFYNEQFF. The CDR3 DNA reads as TGTGCCAGCAGTGAGGGACTAGCGTTTTACAATGAGCAGTTCTTC.

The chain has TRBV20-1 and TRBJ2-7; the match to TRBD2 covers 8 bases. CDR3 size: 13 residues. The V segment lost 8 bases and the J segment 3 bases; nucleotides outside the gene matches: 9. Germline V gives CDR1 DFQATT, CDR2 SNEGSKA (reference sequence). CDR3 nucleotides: TGCAGTACGAGACTAGCGACCCGCTACGAGCAGTACTTC. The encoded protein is CSTRLATRYEQYF.

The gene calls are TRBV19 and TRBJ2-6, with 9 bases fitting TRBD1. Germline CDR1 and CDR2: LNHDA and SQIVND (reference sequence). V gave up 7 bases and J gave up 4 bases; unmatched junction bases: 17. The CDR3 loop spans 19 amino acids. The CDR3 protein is CASTMRRTGASLGANVLTF. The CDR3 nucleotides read TGTGCCAGTACGATGCGACGGACAGGGGCCTCTCTGGGGGCCAACGTCCTGACTTTC.

The CDR3 DNA sequence: TGCGCCAGCACCGCTATCACAGGGGCAGATACGCAGTATTTT. Residues: CASTAITGADTQYF. The gene calls are TRBV5-1 and TRBJ2-3; TRBD1 matches at 7 bases. The CDR3 runs to 14 residues. Germline trimming cut 6 bases from V and 4 bases from J; bases unmatched to any gene: 8. Germline-derived CDR1 and CDR2 are SGHRS and YFSETQ.

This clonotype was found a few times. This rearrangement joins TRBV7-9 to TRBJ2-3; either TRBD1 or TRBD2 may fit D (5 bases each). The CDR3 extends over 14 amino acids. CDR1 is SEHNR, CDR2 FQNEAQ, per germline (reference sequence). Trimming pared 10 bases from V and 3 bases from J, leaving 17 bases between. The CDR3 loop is CATRDGTMTDTQYF. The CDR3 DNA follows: TGTGCCACACGGGACGGGACCATGACAGATACGCAGTATTTT.

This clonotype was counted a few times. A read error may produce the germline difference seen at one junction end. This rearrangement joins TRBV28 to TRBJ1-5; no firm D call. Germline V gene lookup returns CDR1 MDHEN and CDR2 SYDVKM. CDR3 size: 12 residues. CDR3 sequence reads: CASSYLNRPQHF. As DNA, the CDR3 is TGTGCCAGCAGTTACCTCAATCGGCCCCAGCATTTT.

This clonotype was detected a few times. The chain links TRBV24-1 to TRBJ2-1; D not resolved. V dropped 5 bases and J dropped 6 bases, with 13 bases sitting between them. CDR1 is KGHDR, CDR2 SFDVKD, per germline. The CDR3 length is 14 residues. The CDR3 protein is CATSAPRARNEQFF. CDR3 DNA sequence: TGTGCCACCAGTGCTCCTAGGGCCCGCAATGAGCAGTTCTTC.